The next 18 T cell receptor beta chains were all read from a single sample in a study of blood T cell repertoires in COVID-19. Sequencing was performed with immunoSEQ multiplex PCR; in TCRdb, only in-frame clones are kept and a portion is missing. This sample yields about 17,000 clones, of which 85% to 95% are seen a single time; about 6% belongs to the top ten. Sequenced: peripheral blood. Every receptor here comes from a human donor in a cohort sampled during active COVID-19.

V is TRBV7-9 and J is TRBJ1-2; 8 positions match TRBD1. The trim removed 3 bases at V and 8 bases at J, leaving 14 bases unmatched. The CDR3 sequence is 16 residues long. Germline CDR1 reads SEHNR; CDR2 reads FQNEAQ (reference sequence). Written as DNA, the CDR3 is TGTGCCAGCAGCTTGGGCCTCGGACAGGGAGGACAGGGCTACACCTTC. Translated, it gives CASSLGLGQGGQGYTF.

The V and J genes are TRBV9 and TRBJ2-7, with TRBD1 matching 7 bases. The V gene end was trimmed by 4 bases and the J gene end by 2 bases; junction bases not matched to a gene: 3. CDR1 is SGDLS, CDR2 YYNGEE, per germline. The CDR3 spans 13 residues. The chain's CDR3 is CASSRDRAYEQYF. CDR3 coding DNA: TGTGCCAGCAGCCGGGACAGAGCCTACGAGCAGTACTTC.

This sequence joins TRBV18 and TRBJ1-1; D unclear. V shed 2 bases and J shed 1 base, with 5 bases lying between them. The CDR3 length is 13 residues. Germline lookup yields CDR1 KGHSH and CDR2 LQKENI. CDR3 protein: CASSPTENTEAFF. The DNA of the CDR3 is TGTGCCAGCTCACCAACAGAGAACACTGAAGCTTTCTTT.

This chain uses TRBV7-3 with TRBJ2-3, with TRBD2 matching 12 bases. The CDR3 covers 17 residues. In germline, CDR1 is SGHTA, CDR2 FQGTGA. Trimming at V came to 5 bases and at J to 2 bases, leaving 8 bases not matched to a gene. DNA for the CDR3: TGTGCCAGCAGCATTAACCCTAGCGGGGGGGTCACAGATACGCAGTATTTT. This translates into CASSINPSGGVTDTQYF. Complete variable domain (other parts from reference TRBV7-3 and TRBJ2-3): GAGVSQTPSNKVTEKGKYVELRCDPISGHTALYWYRQSLGQGPEFLIYFQGTGAADDSGLPNDRFFAVRPEGSVSTLKIQRTERGDSAVYLCASSINPSGGVTDTQYFGPGTRLTVL.

The chain is built from TRBV2 and TRBJ2-2; 8 bases line up with TRBD1. Germline V gene data show CDR1 as SNHLY and CDR2 as FYNNEI. The J segment lost 7 bases and the V segment lost 6 bases, leaving 7 bases of the junction unmatched. CDR3 length equals 14 residues. The CDR3 coding sequence is TGTGCCAGCAGAGACCAGGGGGCTAACGGGGAGCTGTTTTTT. This codes for CASRDQGANGELFF.

The rearrangement joins TRBV29-1 to TRBJ2-5; TRBD2 agrees at 9 bases. With V trimmed by 7 bases and J by 2 bases, 8 bases remained unmatched. Germline V gene data show CDR1 as SQVTM and CDR2 as ANQGSEA. This CDR3 spans 14 amino acids. CDR3 DNA sequence: TGCAGCGCTGCGGGGGGGCGTGGGCAAGAGACCCAGTACTTC. This gives the protein CSAAGGRGQETQYF.

The rearrangement uses TRBV11-2 and TRBJ2-5; 7 nucleotides line up with TRBD2. The germline V gene has CDR1 SGHAT and CDR2 FQNNGV. The CDR3 length is 16 residues. With V trimmed by 5 bases and J by 7 bases, 16 bases remained unmatched. CDR3 nucleotide sequence: TGTGCCAGCAGCCCAACACGCGGGGGTGGTTCCGGGACCCAGTACTTC. It codes for CASSPTRGGGSGTQYF.

The chain joins TRBV6-1 to TRBJ1-6; 8 bases are a match to TRBD1. The CDR3 covers 16 residues. Germline lookup yields CDR1 MNHNS and CDR2 SASEGT. J gave up 2 bases and V 2 bases, and 2 bases lay outside the gene matches. The chain's CDR3 is CASSEQGAPYNSPLHF. Written as DNA, the CDR3 is TGTGCCAGCAGTGAACAGGGGGCCCCCTATAATTCACCCCTCCACTTT.

The chain links TRBV29-1 to TRBJ2-5; tentative D call: TRBD2 (6 bases). The V end was cut by 3 bases, the J end by 6 bases, with 11 bases between. CDR3 length equals 12 residues. Per germline, CDR1 SQVTM and CDR2 ANQGSEA. The CDR3 loop is CSVELGGQTQYF. In nucleotides, the CDR3 is TGCAGCGTTGAGCTCGGGGGTCAGACCCAGTACTTC.

The chain has TRBV28 and TRBJ2-7; D is ambiguous. The V gene's germline CDR1 is MDHEN and CDR2 SYDVKM. V was clipped by 5 bases and J by 4 bases, with 6 bases between them. CDR3 size: 11 residues. The CDR3 DNA reads TGTGCCAGCAGTCAACTTTACGAGCAGTACTTC. It yields the protein CASSQLYEQYF.

The rearrangement uses TRBV6-2 or TRBV6-3 and TRBJ2-7; 9 positions agree with TRBD1. The CDR3 loop spans 15 amino acids. Germline V CDR1 and CDR2: MNHEY, SVGEGT. J gave up 3 bases and V 6 bases, and 9 bases lay outside the gene matches. Written as DNA, the CDR3 is TGTGCCAGCAGACCTCCGGGACAGGGCGTCTACGAGCAGTACTTC. Protein sequence: CASRPPGQGVYEQYF.

The CDR3 DNA is TGTGCCAGCAGCTTAGATGGCAGGGTTGGGACCGGGGAGCTGTTTTTT. Amino acid sequence: CASSLDGRVGTGELFF. The chain carries TRBV11-3 and TRBJ2-2, with TRBD1 as a possible D gene (5 bases). Trimming took off 0 bases at V and 5 bases at J, with 13 bases between the two ends. The V gene's germline CDR1 is SGHNT and CDR2 YENEEA. The CDR3 is made up of 16 amino acids.

The chain couples TRBV30 to TRBJ2-7; 7 bases align to TRBD2. J lost 12 bases, V lost 0 bases, and 8 bases had no gene match. CDR1 is GTSNPN, CDR2 SVGIG, per germline (reference sequence). CDR3 length: 12 residues. The CDR3 sequence is CAWSVHRGDRYF. The CDR3 bases are TGTGCCTGGAGTGTACACCGGGGGGATCGGTACTTC. Drawing the rest from reference TRBV30 and TRBJ2-7, the complete variable domain is SQTIHQWPATLVQPVGSPLSLECTVEGTSNPNLYWYRQAAGRGLQLLFYSVGIGQISSEVPQNLSASRPQDRQFILSSKKLLLSDSGFYLCAWSVHRGDRYFGPGTRLTVT.

This chain uses TRBV10-2 with TRBJ1-5; D is unresolved. V was shortened by 3 bases and J by 0 bases, with 6 bases between the two germline ends. Germline V CDR1 and CDR2: WSHSY, SAAADI. This CDR3 region has 14 residues. This CDR3 is CASSDSDSNQPQHF. CDR3 DNA sequence: TGCGCCAGCAGTGATTCAGATAGCAATCAGCCCCAGCATTTT.

The chain employs TRBV9 and TRBJ2-7, with 8 positions matching TRBD1. The CDR3 runs 15 residues. Germline CDR1 SGDLS, CDR2 YYNGEE. Unmatched junction bases numbered 11, after V lost 4 bases and J lost 5 bases. The CDR3 region is CASSPQGASSDEQYF. CDR3 DNA: TGTGCCAGCAGCCCTCAGGGGGCGAGTAGTGACGAGCAGTACTTC. Using reference TRBV9 and TRBJ2-7 for the parts outside the CDR3, the full variable domain is DSGVTQTPKHLITATGQRVTLRCSPRSGDLSVYWYQQSLDQGLQFLIQYYNGEERAKGNILERFSAQQFPDLHSELNLSSLELGDSALYFCASSPQGASSDEQYFGPGTRLTVT.

This rearrangement joins TRBV19 to TRBJ1-3; 7 bases are shared with TRBD1. CDR3 size: 16 residues. Per germline, CDR1 LNHDA and CDR2 SQIVND (reference sequence). The J segment lost 4 bases and the V segment lost 4 bases, leaving 10 bases of the junction unmatched. The CDR3 region is CASSTQGGFFGNTIYF. The CDR3 DNA reads TGTGCCAGTAGTACCCAAGGGGGCTTTTTCGGAAACACCATATATTTT.

CDR3 sequence (DNA): TGTGCCAGCAGTTTCCTCGGGGGGGGCTACACCTTC. Residues: CASSFLGGGYTF. This chain joins TRBV6-6 and TRBJ1-2; the D gene is possibly TRBD1 (5 bases). Germline V CDR1 and CDR2: MNHNY, SVGAGI (reference sequence). The CDR3 length is 12 residues. Trimming pared 4 bases from V and 8 bases from J, leaving 11 bases between.

The genes are TRBV12-5 and TRBJ1-6; no clear D gene. The germline V and J ends were trimmed by 0 bases and 7 bases, with 19 bases remaining between them. In germline, CDR1 is LGHNT, CDR2 FRNRAP. The CDR3 sequence is 18 residues long. This CDR3 reads CASGLVFFSEGMNSPLHF. The CDR3 region has the DNA TGTGCTAGTGGTTTGGTATTTTTTTCTGAGGGAATGAATTCACCCCTCCACTTT.